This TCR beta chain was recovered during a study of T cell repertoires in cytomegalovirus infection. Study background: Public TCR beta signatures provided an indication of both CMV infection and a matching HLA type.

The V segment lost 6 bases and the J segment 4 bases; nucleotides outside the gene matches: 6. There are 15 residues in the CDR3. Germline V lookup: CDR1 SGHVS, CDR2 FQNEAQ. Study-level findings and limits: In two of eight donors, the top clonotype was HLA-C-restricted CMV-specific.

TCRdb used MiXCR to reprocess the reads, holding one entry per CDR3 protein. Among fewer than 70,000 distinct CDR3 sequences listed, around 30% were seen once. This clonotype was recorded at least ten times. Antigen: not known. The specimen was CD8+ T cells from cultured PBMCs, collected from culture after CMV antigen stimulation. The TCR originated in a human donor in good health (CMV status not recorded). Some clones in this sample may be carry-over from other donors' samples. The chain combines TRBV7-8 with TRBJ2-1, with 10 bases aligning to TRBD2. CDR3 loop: CASRARTSGYNEQFF. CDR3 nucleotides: TGTGCCAGCAGGGCGAGGACTAGCGGATACAATGAGCAGTTCTTC.